This T cell receptor beta chain was obtained from a study of regulatory T cells in long-lasting Graves disease. Time point noted: newly diagnosed GD, antithyroid drugs for less than 3 months. The authors made the TCR library using RNA they extracted from PBMCs. The patients included were those that came from an endocrinology department in Xi'an, China. Arm-PCR of CDR3 regions with iRepertoire HTBI primers generated TCR beta libraries. TCRdb reprocessed the multiplex PCR reads via MiXCR and lists one record per CDR3 protein. Counted here are fewer than 500,000 distinct CDR3 sequences, about a sixth occurring once; the ten biggest clones make up about 12%. This clonotype was detected many times. This CDR3 spans 13 amino acids. V was cut by 0 bases and J by 7 bases, with 8 bases left in between. The germline CDR1 and CDR2 sequences are SGHRS and YFSETQ. The same sample was also studied in work on T cells in Graves' hyperthyroidism and ophthalmopathy.

The rearrangement joins TRBV5-1 to TRBJ2-1; D possibly corresponds to TRBD2 (6 bases). The sequence was obtained from a man aged 35 to 55 with Graves disease. The sequencing used peripheral blood mononuclear cells (PBMCs), collected at new diagnosis, from a patient treated with antithyroid drugs. The DNA for the CDR3 is TGCGCCAGCAGCTTGGCCCTAGCGAATGAGCAGTTCTTC. Protein: CASSLALANEQFF.